This T cell receptor (beta chain) was recorded in a study of T cell clonotyping in hematopoietic cell transplantation. Study observations and caveats: At the given depth, recipient repertoires were over 95% de novo clonotypes.

As for time point: recipient sample about 28 days before transplant, after cytoreduction. Blood collection times were about day -28 and days 30, 100, 180 posttransplant. Method: immunoSEQ multiplex PCR; TCRdb's copy keeps in-frame clones and lacks some. The table includes approximately 80,000 clones, 90% to 96% detected once. Germline CDR1 ENHRY, CDR2 SYGVKD. The CDR3 loop spans 14 amino acids. The junction had 8 bases not matched to a gene; V was cut back by 6 bases and J by 9 bases. This clone occurred once. Its antigen is not identified. This TCR derives from a woman aged 45-65 years with acute myeloid leukemia. Some clones in this sample may be carry-over from other donors' samples. The rearrangement joins TRBV10-3 to TRBJ1-6, with 7 bases lining up with TRBD1. This material consisted of peripheral blood mononuclear cells, taken before stem cell transplant. CDR3 bases: TGTGCCATCAGCGCTACAGGGGATCGTTCACCCCTCCACTTT. Protein sequence: CAISATGDRSPLHF.